This TCR beta chain originates from a study of CD8 T cells in ankylosing spondylitis (dated by TCRdb to about 2017). About the full investigation: The study profiled T cell receptor beta repertoires in healthy donors and ankylosing spondylitis patients to find disease-linked TCR variants. In total, the full study cohort was made up of roughly 110 healthy donors and 25 ankylosing spondylitis patients. Peripheral blood samples were taken, and synovial fluid was additionally collected from ankylosing spondylitis patients. Summary of the overall study and its limitations: The disease-linked clones were reported as significantly enriched in matched synovial fluid samples from ankylosing spondylitis patients. Some of the motif variants had been reported before in the synovial fluid and blood of reactive arthritis patients, a finding that suggests common disease-initiation mechanisms. In peripheral blood, the disease-linked clones were found at relatively low frequencies and had a CD8+ phenotype. Blood from ankylosing spondylitis patients appeared to be characterized by a TCR beta motif composed of about eight highly homologous amino acid variants.

Comment on this clonotype: No cognate antigen has been identified for it. The record has no base qualities; no much larger clone is one base away.

Inclusive of the bounding cysteine and phenylalanine, the CDR3 is 11 residues long. Only the CDR3 DNA is retained, 33 bases long and in frame from the first base. Via the germline V gene, CDR1 is SGDLS and CDR2 YYNGEE. V gives up 7 bases and J gives up 5 bases, and the segment between their germline ends measures 9 bases. The reads were generated on an Illumina MiSeq. Quantitative 5'-RACE with molecular barcodes was the method used to prepare the TCR beta libraries. Per the source publication's procedure: Disease-linked TCR variants were identified with a new computational method built on a probabilistic model of VDJ rearrangement. The raw public data were reprocessed by TCRdb itself: fastp quality trimming at Q25, MiXCR clonotype calling, in-frame beta chains only. One record per CDR3 amino acid sequence lists the most common genes and DNA. V and J calls and clone size were set by TCRdb, not the authors. The sample profile shows approximately 24,000 distinct CDR3 sequences; 13% of them were found once. Of the sample, about 35% is held by the ten largest clones.

The sample comprised blood. The receptor was isolated from a male donor with ankylosing spondylitis or in good health (not recorded which). Here the chain combines TRBV9 and TRBJ2-5; the D gene lacks a confident call. For the CDR3, the sequence is CASENGETQYF. The DNA sequence is as follows: TGTGCCAGCGAGAACGGGGAGACCCAGTACTTC.